The 26 T cell receptor beta chains in this list originate from one sample, sequenced in a study of response to subunit inactivated influenza vaccine. TCRdb recomputed calls from the RT-PCR reads with MiXCR, one row per CDR3 protein. The sample lists about 700,000 distinct CDR3 sequences, less than 15% occurring once. Sample: PBMCs from blood, taken less than 15 days before vaccination. These receptors were collected from a man aged 50 to 59 who received an inactivated influenza vaccine.

This clonotype was found many times. V gene TRBV15 combines with J gene TRBJ2-7; TRBD1 matches 9 bases. With V trimmed by 5 bases and J by 6 bases, 2 bases remained unmatched. CDR1 is LNHNV and CDR2 is YYDKDF in the germline V gene (reference sequence). This CDR3 region has 12 residues. The CDR3 reads CATSATGGEQYF. Written as DNA, the CDR3 is TGTGCCACCAGCGCGACAGGGGGCGAGCAGTACTTC.

The sample holds a few counts of this clonotype. This chain joins TRBV9 and TRBJ1-6; D may be TRBD1 (5 bases). The CDR3 loop spans 18 amino acids. Germline V gene data show CDR1 as SGDLS and CDR2 as YYNGEE. V dropped 0 bases and J dropped 0 bases, with 13 bases sitting between them. CDR3 sequence (DNA): TGTGCCAGCAGCGTAGCCCCGGGACGGAGCTCCTATAATTCACCCCTCCACTTT. This translates into CASSVAPGRSSYNSPLHF. The full variable domain, completed using reference TRBV9 and TRBJ1-6, is DSGVTQTPKHLITATGQRVTLRCSPRSGDLSVYWYQQSLDQGLQFLIQYYNGEERAKGNILERFSAQQFPDLHSELNLSSLELGDSALYFCASSVAPGRSSYNSPLHFGNGTRLTVT.

This clonotype appeared many times. V is TRBV7-8 and J is TRBJ1-6; the D is unclear. This CDR3 is 13 amino acids long. Trimming took 1 base from V and 7 from J, leaving 5 bases between them. Germline lookup yields CDR1 SGHVS and CDR2 FQNEAQ. The CDR3 bases are TGTGCCAGCAGCTTAGATAGGAATTCACCCCTCCACTTT. Its translation is CASSLDRNSPLHF.

The chain has TRBV30 and TRBJ1-5; D not resolved. This CDR3 is 13 amino acids long. Between the trimmed V and J ends, which lost 1 base and 9 bases, there was a span of 13 bases. Germline V gene sequence: CDR1 GTSNPN, CDR2 SVGIG (reference sequence). The chain's CDR3 is CAWSDAGDGPQHF. The CDR3 DNA follows: TGTGCCTGGAGTGATGCTGGCGATGGGCCCCAGCATTTT.

This clonotype was seen ten or more times. The gene calls are TRBV5-1 and TRBJ2-7, with a tentative D call TRBD1 (5 bases). Germline assignment: CDR1 SGHRS and CDR2 YFSETQ. The length of the CDR3 is 14 residues. The V end lost 1 base, the J end lost 3 bases, and 11 bases lay between the germline ends. The CDR3 DNA follows: TGCGCCAGCAGCTTGAAGGCAGGGTACTACGAGCAGTACTTC. Translating gives CASSLKAGYYEQYF.

The chain joins TRBV7-9 to TRBJ2-2; TRBD2 matches 8 bases. The CDR3 runs 17 residues. Losses at the gene ends were 4 bases for V and 5 bases for J; bases not matched to a gene: 12. Germline CDR1 reads SEHNR; CDR2 reads FQNEAQ (reference sequence). The CDR3 DNA is TGTGCCAGCAGCTCAATTCGGCGGGGGGCGAGGACCGGGGAGCTGTTTTTT. Protein: CASSSIRRGARTGELFF.

This CDR3 is CASSQSGTVNQPQHF. CDR3 nucleotide sequence: TGCGCCAGCAGCCAATCTGGGACAGTCAATCAGCCCCAGCATTTT. The chain combines TRBV4-1 with TRBJ1-5, with 7 bases identical to TRBD1. The germline V gene encodes CDR1 MGHRA and CDR2 YSYEKL. CDR3 length equals 15 residues. V was pared by 2 bases and J by 3 bases, with 4 bases of the junction left unmatched.

This clonotype occurred many times. CDR3 nucleotide sequence: TGTGCCAGCAGCCAAGGGATTAACACTGAAGCTTTCTTT. Translated, it gives CASSQGINTEAFF. The V and J genes are TRBV3-1 and TRBJ1-1; D not certain. In germline, CDR1 is LGHDT, CDR2 YNNKEL (reference sequence). V shed 1 base and J shed 2 bases, with 5 bases lying between them. The length of the CDR3 is 13 residues. The whole variable domain, remainder taken from reference TRBV3-1 and TRBJ1-1, is DTAVSQTPKYLVTQMGNDKSIKCEQNLGHDTMYWYKQDSKKFLKIMFSYNNKELIINETVPNRFSPKSPDKAHLNLHINSLELGDSAVYFCASSQGINTEAFFGQGTRLTVV.

This clonotype was picked up many times. The chain is built from TRBV3-1 and TRBJ2-5; D unresolved. The CDR3 has 14 residues. CDR1 LGHDT and CDR2 YNNKEL come from the germline V gene (reference sequence). V lost 4 bases and J 0 bases, leaving 9 bases between the germline ends. CDR3 residues: CASSRPMDQETQYF. The DNA for the CDR3 is TGTGCCAGCAGCCGCCCCATGGACCAAGAGACCCAGTACTTC.

The rearrangement joins TRBV29-1 to TRBJ2-7; 9 nucleotides agree with TRBD1. The CDR3 loop spans 13 amino acids. The germline V gene has CDR1 SQVTM and CDR2 ANQGSEA. The V segment lost 7 bases and the J segment 2 bases; nucleotides outside the gene matches: 6. Here the CDR3 DNA reads TGCAGCGCCGGACAGGGGAAGGCCTACGAGCAGTACTTC. Translating gives CSAGQGKAYEQYF.

V and J are TRBV6-2 or TRBV6-3 and TRBJ2-1; D may be TRBD1 (5 bases). Trimming cost V 4 bases and J 0 bases, with 13 bases left between them. The CDR3 contains 16 residues. The germline V gene encodes CDR1 MNHEY and CDR2 SVGEGT. The DNA for the CDR3 is TGTGCCAGCAGTTTCTCAGGGTTGAGCTCCTACAATGAGCAGTTCTTC. This gives the protein CASSFSGLSSYNEQFF.

The chain combines TRBV2 with TRBJ2-2; 10 bases line up with TRBD1. V lost 6 bases and J lost 7; bases outside the gene matches: 8. The CDR3 is made up of 15 amino acids. Per the germline V gene, CDR1 is SNHLY and CDR2 is FYNNEI. CDR3 nucleotides: TGTGCCAGCAGGGCCGGGACAGGGGCAAGCGGGGAGCTGTTTTTT. Protein product: CASRAGTGASGELFF.

The CDR3 region is CASSQAPTRGGGTDTQYF. Written as DNA, the CDR3 is TGTGCCAGCAGCCAAGCACCCACCCGGGGGGGCGGCACAGATACGCAGTATTTT. The chain carries TRBV4-2 and TRBJ2-3, with TRBD2 matching over 8 bases. The CDR3 runs 18 residues. CDR1 and CDR2 from the germline V gene are LGHNA and YNFKEQ. V was clipped by 1 base and J by 1 base; unmatched bases: 10.

This sequence joins TRBV19 and TRBJ1-1; 7 bases are shared with TRBD1. Germline V CDR1 and CDR2: LNHDA, SQIVND (reference sequence). Trimming removed 7 bases from V and 4 bases from J; junction bases left unmatched: 9. This CDR3 contains 14 residues. For the CDR3, the DNA is TGTGCCAGTAAACCCGGGACAGCAACCACTGAAGCTTTCTTT. Translating it yields CASKPGTATTEAFF.

In this sample, this clonotype turned up many times. The chain links TRBV12-3 or TRBV12-4 to TRBJ2-1, with a possible D match to TRBD2 (6 bases). CDR3 length: 14 residues. Trimming pared 6 bases from V and 7 bases from J, leaving 16 bases between. CDR3 coding DNA: TGTGCCAGCAGAATAATTGGAGGGCCGAATGAGCAGTTCTTC. This translates into CASRIIGGPNEQFF.

The V and J genes are TRBV7-2 and TRBJ2-1; 9 bases align to TRBD2. V was clipped by 5 bases and J by 4 bases; unmatched bases: 9. Germline CDR1 is SGHTA and CDR2 is FQGNSA. The CDR3 contains 16 residues. The CDR3 DNA reads as TGTGCCAGCAGCCGCTTAGCGGGAGCAACATACAATGAGCAGTTCTTC. Residues: CASSRLAGATYNEQFF.

This clonotype was recorded a few times. This chain links TRBV24-1 with TRBJ2-5; D remains unclear. The V gene's germline CDR1 is KGHDR and CDR2 SFDVKD. This CDR3 has 13 amino acids. V lost 3 bases and J lost 5, with 9 bases in between. The DNA of the CDR3 is TGTGCCACCAGTGATATAGTGGAGGAGACCCAGTACTTC. Translation gives CATSDIVEETQYF.

The chain employs TRBV7-2 and TRBJ1-5; D ambiguous. The CDR3 totals 14 residues. V shed 3 bases and J shed 7 bases, with 13 bases lying between them. Germline V gives CDR1 SGHTA, CDR2 FQGNSA. The CDR3 here is CASSFPTSGQPQHF. Here the CDR3 DNA reads TGTGCCAGCAGCTTCCCCACGTCGGGACAGCCCCAGCATTTT.

This clonotype appeared a few times. The V gene is TRBV4-1, the J gene TRBJ2-7, with D possibly TRBD2 on 5 matching bases. The V gene's germline CDR1 is MGHRA and CDR2 YSYEKL. V was pared by 0 bases and J by 3 bases, with 12 bases between. The CDR3 runs to 15 residues. The CDR3 reads CASSQEIGVVYEQYF. The CDR3 bases are TGCGCCAGCAGCCAAGAGATCGGGGTTGTCTACGAGCAGTACTTC.

V gene TRBV12-3 or TRBV12-4 combines with J gene TRBJ1-1, with 8 bases matching TRBD1. The length of the CDR3 is 14 residues. V gave up 5 bases and J gave up 6 bases; unmatched junction bases: 8. The CDR3: CASSPTDRVAEAFF. CDR3 bases: TGTGCCAGCAGTCCCACGGACAGGGTTGCTGAAGCTTTCTTT.

The chain joins TRBV5-4 to TRBJ2-7; 12 positions match TRBD1. The CDR3 runs 13 residues. CDR1 SGHNT and CDR2 YYREEE come from the germline V gene (reference sequence). Losses at the gene ends were 10 bases for V and 4 bases for J; bases not matched to a gene: 6. The CDR3 loop is CAGGTGGEYEQYF. CDR3 in DNA: TGTGCCGGCGGGACAGGGGGCGAATACGAGCAGTACTTC.

The CDR3 loop reads CASSSRTGYNEQFF. In DNA, the CDR3 is TGTGCCAGCAGTTCAAGGACAGGCTACAATGAGCAGTTCTTC. The chain couples TRBV2 to TRBJ2-1; 7 bases are a match to TRBD1. V dropped 5 bases and J dropped 3; count of bases not matched to a gene: 4. Germline CDR1 SNHLY, CDR2 FYNNEI. The CDR3 sequence is 14 residues long.

This clonotype was counted only a few times. DNA for the CDR3: TGTGCCAGCAGCGTAGACGGCCTAGCGGTCTACGAGCAGTACTTC. It is translated as CASSVDGLAVYEQYF. This chain joins TRBV9 and TRBJ2-7; 7 bases agree with TRBD2. The length of the CDR3 is 15 residues. V was clipped by 0 bases and J by 3 bases; unmatched bases: 6. Looked up from germline, CDR1 is SGDLS and CDR2 is YYNGEE.

The chain couples TRBV5-1 to TRBJ2-1; the D is unclear. Germline values: CDR1 SGHRS, CDR2 YFSETQ. The V gene lost 0 bases and the J gene lost 8 bases, with 9 bases spanning the gap. The CDR3 is 13 residues long. CDR3 in DNA: TGCGCCAGCAGCTTGGCCTCGGGTTATGAGCAGTTCTTC. Translating it yields CASSLASGYEQFF.

This rearrangement joins TRBV20-1 to TRBJ2-1; tentatively, D is TRBD2 (6 bases). The V and J ends lost 4 bases and 15 bases respectively, with 19 bases between them. This CDR3 is built from 12 residues. Germline V CDR1 and CDR2: DFQATT, SNEGSKA (reference sequence). This CDR3 reads CSAMLGLSDVFF. CDR3 DNA: TGCAGTGCTATGCTCGGACTATCGGACGTGTTCTTC.

The chain couples TRBV27 to TRBJ2-3; 7 bases agree with TRBD2. The trim removed 8 bases at V and 4 bases at J, leaving 12 bases unmatched. The CDR3 is made up of 15 amino acids. The germline gives CDR1 MNHEY, CDR2 SMNVEV (reference sequence). This CDR3 reads CASRGRGSFSDTQYF. The CDR3 nucleotides are TGTGCCAGCCGGGGTCGCGGGAGTTTCTCAGATACGCAGTATTTT.